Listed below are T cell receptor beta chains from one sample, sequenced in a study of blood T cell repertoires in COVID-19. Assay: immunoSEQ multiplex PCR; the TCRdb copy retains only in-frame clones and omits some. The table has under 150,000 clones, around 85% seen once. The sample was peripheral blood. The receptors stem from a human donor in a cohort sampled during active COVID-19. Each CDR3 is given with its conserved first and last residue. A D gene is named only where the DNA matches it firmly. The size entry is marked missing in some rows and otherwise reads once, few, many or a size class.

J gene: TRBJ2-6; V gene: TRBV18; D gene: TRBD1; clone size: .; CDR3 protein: CASSPPDRVLAGANVLTF; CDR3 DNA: TGTGCCAGCTCACCACCGGACAGGGTATTGGCTGGGGCCAACGTCCTGACTTTC
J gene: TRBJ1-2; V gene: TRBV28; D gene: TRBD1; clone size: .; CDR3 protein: CASSLSRGDYGYTF; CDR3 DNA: TGTGCCAGCAGTTTGTCCAGGGGGGACTATGGCTACACCTTC
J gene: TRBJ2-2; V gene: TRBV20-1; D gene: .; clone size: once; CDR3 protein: CSAGVSRGELFF; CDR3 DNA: TGCAGTGCTGGTGTATCGAGAGGGGAGCTGTTTTTT
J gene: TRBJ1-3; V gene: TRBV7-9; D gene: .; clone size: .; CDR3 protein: CASSRQITGNTIYF; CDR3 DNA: TGTGCCAGCAGTAGACAGATCACTGGAAACACCATATATTTT
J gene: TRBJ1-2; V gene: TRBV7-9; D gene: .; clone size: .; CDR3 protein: CASSLASPNYGYTF; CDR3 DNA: TGTGCCAGCAGCTTAGCTAGTCCTAACTATGGCTACACCTTC
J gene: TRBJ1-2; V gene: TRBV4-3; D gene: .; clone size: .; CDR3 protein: CASSQDRGVDYGYTF; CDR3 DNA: TGCGCCAGCAGCCAAGATCGCGGGGTAGACTATGGCTACACCTTC
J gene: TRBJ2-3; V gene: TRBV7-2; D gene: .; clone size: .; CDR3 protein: CASSFEAAGDTQYF; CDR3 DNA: TGTGCCAGCAGCTTCGAGGCGGCAGGGGATACGCAGTATTTT
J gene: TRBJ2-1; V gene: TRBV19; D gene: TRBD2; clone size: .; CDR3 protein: CASRGLAGGNEQFF; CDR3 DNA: TGTGCCAGTAGGGGGCTAGCGGGAGGCAATGAGCAGTTCTTC
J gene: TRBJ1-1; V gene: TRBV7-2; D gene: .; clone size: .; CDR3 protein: CASSLATITEAFF; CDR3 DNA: TGTGCCAGCAGCTTAGCGACTATCACTGAAGCTTTCTTT
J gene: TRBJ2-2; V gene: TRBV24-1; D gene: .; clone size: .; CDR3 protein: CATSEGGPGELFF; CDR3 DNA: TGTGCCACCAGTGAAGGGGGACCCGGGGAGCTGTTTTTT
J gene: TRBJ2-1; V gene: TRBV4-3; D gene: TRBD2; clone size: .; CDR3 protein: CASSQAAGGHGEQFF; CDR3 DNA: TGCGCCAGCAGCCAAGCCGCGGGAGGGCATGGTGAGCAGTTCTTC
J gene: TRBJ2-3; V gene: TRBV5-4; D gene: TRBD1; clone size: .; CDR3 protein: CASSSDRGLGDTQYF; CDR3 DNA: TGTGCCAGCAGCTCGGACAGGGGGCTCGGAGATACGCAGTATTTT
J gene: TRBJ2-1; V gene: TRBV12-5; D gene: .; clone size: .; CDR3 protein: CASGVTGSGKNEQFF; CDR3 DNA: TGTGCTAGTGGTGTTACAGGGTCGGGGAAGAATGAGCAGTTCTTC
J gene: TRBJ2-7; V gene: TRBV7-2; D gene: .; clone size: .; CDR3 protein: CASSLLSRQSEQYF; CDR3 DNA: TGTGCCAGCAGCTTATTGTCTAGACAGTCGGAGCAGTACTTC
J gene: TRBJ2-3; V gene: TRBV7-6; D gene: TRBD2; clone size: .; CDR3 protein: CASSQLAGGTTDTQYF; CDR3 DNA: TGTGCCAGCAGCCAGCTAGCGGGGGGTACCACAGATACGCAGTATTTT
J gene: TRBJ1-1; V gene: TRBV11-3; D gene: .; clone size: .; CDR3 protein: CASSLGGAYTEAFF; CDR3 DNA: TGTGCCAGCAGCCTTGGAGGGGCCTACACTGAAGCTTTCTTT
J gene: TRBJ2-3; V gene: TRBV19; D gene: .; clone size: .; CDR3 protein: CASRAGYGTDTQYF; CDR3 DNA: TGTGCCAGTAGGGCGGGGTACGGCACAGATACGCAGTATTTT
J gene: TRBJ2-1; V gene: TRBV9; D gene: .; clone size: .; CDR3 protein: CASSAWTVVGEAEQFF; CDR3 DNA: TGTGCCAGCAGCGCTTGGACGGTCGTGGGGGAGGCAGAGCAGTTCTTC
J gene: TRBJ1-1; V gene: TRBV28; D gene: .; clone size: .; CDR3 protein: CASSFKNTEAFF; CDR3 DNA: TGTGCCAGCAGTTTTAAGAACACTGAAGCTTTCTTT
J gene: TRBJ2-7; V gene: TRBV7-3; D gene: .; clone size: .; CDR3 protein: CASSLGQEGEQYF; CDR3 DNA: TGTGCCAGCAGCCTTGGACAGGAGGGCGAGCAGTACTTC
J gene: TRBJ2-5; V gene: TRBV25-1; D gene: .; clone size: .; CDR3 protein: CASLSRGLGETQYF; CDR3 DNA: TGTGCCAGCCTAAGCCGGGGATTAGGAGAGACCCAGTACTTC
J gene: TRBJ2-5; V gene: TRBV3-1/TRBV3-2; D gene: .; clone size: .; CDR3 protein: CASSPGGRETQYF; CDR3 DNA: TGTGCCAGCAGCCCAGGGGGGAGGGAGACCCAGTACTTC
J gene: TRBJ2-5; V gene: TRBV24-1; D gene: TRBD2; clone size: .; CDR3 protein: CATSGLTSGSSWETQYF; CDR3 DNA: TGTGCCACCAGTGGCCTGACTAGCGGGAGTTCATGGGAGACCCAGTACTTC
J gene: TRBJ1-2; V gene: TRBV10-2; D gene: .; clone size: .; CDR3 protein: CASTRETAATFEGYTF; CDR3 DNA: TGCGCCAGCACCAGAGAGACAGCAGCAACCTTCGAGGGCTACACCTTC
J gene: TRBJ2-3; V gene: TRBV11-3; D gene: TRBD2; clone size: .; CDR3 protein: CASSFTSGSTDTQYF; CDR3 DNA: TGTGCCAGCAGCTTTACTAGCGGGAGCACAGATACGCAGTATTTT
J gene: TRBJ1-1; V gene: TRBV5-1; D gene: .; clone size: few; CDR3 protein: CASSSRPGGNTEAFF; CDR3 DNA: TGCGCCAGCAGCTCAAGACCGGGAGGGAACACTGAAGCTTTCTTT
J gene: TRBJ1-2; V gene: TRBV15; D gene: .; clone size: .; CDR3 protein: CATSSRGGDGYTF; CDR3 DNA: TGTGCCACCAGCTCTAGGGGGGGGGATGGCTACACCTTC